A single sample gave rise to the 5 T cell receptor beta chains below, sequenced in a study of regulatory T cells in long-lasting Graves disease. Researchers made TCR beta libraries by using iRepertoire HTBI primers and running Arm-PCR on CDR3 regions. TCRdb fed the multiplex PCR reads into MiXCR, producing one record per CDR3 protein. This table has 300,000 to 350,000 distinct CDR3 sequences, less than 20% appearing once. The time point: persistent/refractory GD, antithyroid drugs over 5 years with positive TRAb. Extracted PBMC RNA gave rise to the TCR library. The sequences come from peripheral blood mononuclear cells (PBMCs), collected when the disease was refractory, from a patient treated with antithyroid drugs. Receptor source: a female donor with Graves disease.

In this sample, this clonotype turned up many times. The chain carries TRBV12-3 or TRBV12-4 and TRBJ1-1; D may be TRBD1 (5 bases). CDR3 length: 17 residues. V dropped 5 bases and J dropped 1 base, with 20 bases sitting between them. The CDR3 protein is CASSRILLGTENTEAFF. CDR3 sequence (DNA): TGTGCCAGCAGTCGAATCCTCCTCGGGACGGAGAACACTGAAGCTTTCTTT.

The sample holds many counts of this clonotype. The chain employs TRBV28 and TRBJ1-4, with 7 positions matching TRBD1. With 10 bases clipped from V and 6 bases from J, the junction kept 5 bases outside the gene matches. The CDR3 consists of 12 residues. CDR1 is MDHEN and CDR2 is SYDVKM in the germline V gene. The CDR3 protein is CATRQGYEKLFF. The CDR3 DNA reads TGTGCCACCCGACAGGGCTATGAAAAACTGTTTTTT.

In regard to this clonotype: A read error may be the cause here, since a much bigger clone is one base away. The limits of the CDR3 on the DNA are not certain, so only TCRdb's listed CDR3 is given. J is TRBJ2-6 and V is TRBV6-2 or TRBV6-3. Per germline, CDR1 MNHEY and CDR2 SVGEGT. The CDR3 spans 15 amino acids, including both terminal residues. CDR3 region: CVSSYSCSGANVLTF.

The V call is TRBV13, the J call TRBJ2-7; 9 bases are shared with TRBD2. CDR1 is PRHDT and CDR2 is FYEKMQ in the germline V gene (reference sequence). This CDR3 has 16 residues. The trim removed 4 bases at V and 6 bases at J, leaving 13 bases unmatched. CDR3 protein: CASSYRTRGGLSEQYF. CDR3 DNA: TGTGCCAGCAGCTACCGCACGCGGGGGGGCCTTTCCGAGCAGTACTTC.

Turning to this clonotype: The junction departs from germline at one end; a sequencing error may be responsible. The CDR3 spells CASSQPPTGKAGANALTF. Here the CDR3 DNA reads TGTGCCAGCAGCCAGCCCCCCACAGGCAAGGCGGGGGCCAACGCCCTGACTTTC. The chain uses TRBV3-1 and TRBJ2-6, with D tentatively TRBD2 (7 bases). Germline V gives CDR1 LGHDT, CDR2 YNNKEL (reference sequence). This CDR3 has 18 amino acids. Full variable domain (outside the CDR3, taken from reference TRBV3-1 and TRBJ2-6): DTAVSQTPKYLVTQMGNDKSIKCEQNLGHDTMYWYKQDSKKFLKIMFSYNNKELIINETVPNRFSPKSPDKAHLNLHINSLELGDSAVYFCASSQPPTGKAGANALTFGAGSRLTVL.